This record looks at one T cell receptor beta chain sequence and its context. Assay execution took place at the deep level. It was across several immunoSEQ plates that each subset's genomic DNA was evenly split. Profiled with immunoSEQ multiplex PCR; TCRdb holds only in-frame clones, not every one. Of 1.4 million or so clones in the sample, 98% were seen once. The donors, all of them Caucasian adults, lived in Nashville, Tennessee. Splitting the CD4+ cells yielded a CD45RA+ naive subset and a CD45RA-negative memory subset. V lost 4 bases and J lost 0, with 13 bases in between. Germline V CDR1 and CDR2: GTSNPN, SVGIG (reference sequence). The CDR3 is 15 amino acids. This record comes from a study of shared clonotypes between healthy human individuals.

Sequenced input: naive CD4+ T cells sorted from blood. Subset meaning: CD45RA+ positively selected. The rearrangement joins TRBV30 to TRBJ2-4, with D unresolved. The receptor was isolated from a young man in good health. The CDR3 protein is CAWTQVPEAKNIQYF. The CDR3 nucleotides are TGTGCCTGGACCCAGGTACCCGAAGCCAAAAACATTCAGTACTTC.